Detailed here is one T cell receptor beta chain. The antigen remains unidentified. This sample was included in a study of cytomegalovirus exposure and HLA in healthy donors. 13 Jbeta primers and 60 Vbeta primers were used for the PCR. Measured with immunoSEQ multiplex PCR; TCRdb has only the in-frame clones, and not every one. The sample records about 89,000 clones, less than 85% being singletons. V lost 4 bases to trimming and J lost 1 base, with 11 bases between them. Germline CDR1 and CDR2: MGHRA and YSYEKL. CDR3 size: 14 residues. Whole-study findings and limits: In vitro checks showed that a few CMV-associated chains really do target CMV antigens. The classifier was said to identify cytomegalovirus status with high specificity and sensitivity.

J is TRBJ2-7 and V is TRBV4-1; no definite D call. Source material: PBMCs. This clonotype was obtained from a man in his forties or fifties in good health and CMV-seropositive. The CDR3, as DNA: TGCGCCAGCAGCCCTGCCCGGTTGTCCTACGAGCAGTACTTC. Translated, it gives CASSPARLSYEQYF.